These T cell receptor beta chains were read from a single sample in a study of human T cells and chemical hapten exposure. In TCRdb, the 5' RACE reads were re-called with MiXCR into one record per CDR3 protein. The sample consists of about 140,000 distinct CDR3 sequences, around 4.1% of them appearing once. Source of these receptors: a female donor in good health. Both conserved end residues are part of each CDR3. The D gene is left open where the match is weak. Size values are once, few and many counts, or a class for expanded clones, and some rows have none.

CDR3 length	V gene	D gene	clone size	J gene	CDR3 protein	CDR3 DNA
13	TRBV11-2	NA	NA	TRBJ1-1	CASSFIQGGEAFF	TGTGCCAGCAGCTTCATCCAGGGAGGGGAAGCTTTCTTT
18	TRBV9	NA	NA	TRBJ2-3	CASSVSSFKGYGTDTQYF	TGTGCCAGCAGCGTAAGTAGCTTTAAAGGGTACGGCACAGATACGCAGTATTTT
14	TRBV3-1	NA	many	TRBJ1-1	CASSPLASGTEAFF	TGTGCCAGCAGCCCACTCGCTTCTGGGACTGAAGCTTTCTTT
13	TRBV7-9	NA	many	TRBJ1-3	CASTEGFGNTIYF	TGTGCCAGCACTGAAGGATTCGGAAACACCATATATTTT
12	TRBV7-9	NA	many	TRBJ1-1	CASSIRASEAFF	TGTGCCAGCAGCATAAGGGCCAGTGAAGCTTTCTTT
15	TRBV5-1	NA	many	TRBJ2-3	CASSLDPATTDTQYF	TGCGCCAGCAGCTTGGACCCAGCAACCACAGATACGCAGTATTTT
16	TRBV7-9	TRBD1	many	TRBJ2-7	CASSRFPGQGSYEQYF	TGTGCCAGCAGCCGCTTTCCGGGACAGGGATCTTACGAGCAGTACTTC
17	TRBV16	NA	few	TRBJ1-2	CASSQALPGRDAYGYTF	TGTGCCAGCAGCCAAGCCTTGCCGGGACGGGATGCGTATGGCTACACCTTC
17	TRBV2	TRBD1	few	TRBJ2-3	CASRPFTWTGTTDTQYF	TGTGCCAGCAGACCCTTTACGTGGACAGGAACAACAGATACGCAGTATTTT
13	TRBV5-1	TRBD1	many	TRBJ1-2	CATSGQGSYGYTF	TGCGCCACCTCTGGACAGGGAAGCTATGGCTACACCTTC
13	TRBV4-3	NA	many	TRBJ1-5	CASSSAQSQPQHF	TGCGCCAGCAGCTCAGCGCAGAGCCAGCCCCAGCATTTT
17	TRBV10-3	TRBD2	many	TRBJ2-7	CAISGTSGDMLSYEQYF	TGTGCCATCAGCGGGACTAGCGGGGACATGCTCTCCTACGAGCAGTACTTC
15	TRBV18	NA	many	TRBJ2-3	CASSPWIRSTDTQYF	TGTGCCAGCTCACCATGGATCCGAAGCACAGATACGCAGTATTTT
14	TRBV20-1	NA	many	TRBJ2-1	CSSLSGYSYNEQFF	TGCAGTTCTCTCAGCGGGTACTCCTACAATGAGCAGTTCTTC
16	TRBV19	NA	NA	TRBJ1-5	CASSPTDGHSNQPQHF	TGTGCCAGTAGCCCCACGGACGGCCATAGCAATCAGCCCCAGCATTTT
15	TRBV28	TRBD1	few	TRBJ2-7	CASSPLDRDRYEQYF	TGTGCCAGCAGTCCCCTGGACAGGGATCGTTACGAGCAGTACTTC
14	TRBV5-1	NA	many	TRBJ2-1	CASSFRKRDDEQFF	TGCGCCAGCAGCTTCAGAAAAAGGGACGATGAGCAGTTCTTC
16	TRBV2	TRBD1	many	TRBJ2-6	CASSGQGASGANVLTF	TGTGCCAGCTCGGGACAGGGGGCGTCCGGGGCCAACGTCCTGACTTTC
14	TRBV12-5	NA	many	TRBJ1-3	CASGLKWPGNTIYF	TGTGCTAGTGGTTTGAAGTGGCCTGGAAACACCATATATTTT
17	TRBV10-3	NA	many	TRBJ2-2	CAIQGDRLTSRPGELFF	TGTGCCATCCAAGGTGACCGACTAACTTCCCGCCCGGGGGAGCTGTTTTTT
14	TRBV3-1	NA	NA	TRBJ2-2	CASSQEGHAGELFF	TGTGCCAGCAGCCAAGAAGGACACGCCGGGGAGCTGTTTTTT
18	TRBV6-2/TRBV6-3	TRBD1	many	TRBJ1-1	CASSYVSPRTGGNTEAFF	TGTGCCAGCAGTTACGTCAGTCCCCGGACAGGGGGGAACACTGAAGCTTTCTTT
14	TRBV20-1	NA	many	TRBJ1-6	CSALQGSRNSPLHF	TGCAGTGCCCTCCAGGGATCCAGGAATTCACCCCTCCACTTT
13	TRBV7-9	NA	many	TRBJ2-4	CASSNDKENIQYF	TGTGCCAGCAGCAACGACAAGGAAAACATTCAGTACTTC
16	TRBV5-4	TRBD2	many	TRBJ2-1	CASSGSASGAYNEQFF	TGTGCCAGCAGCGGTTCAGCTAGCGGGGCATACAATGAGCAGTTCTTC
17	TRBV12-3/TRBV12-4	TRBD2	many	TRBJ2-2	CASSFLAGGPGTGELFF	TGTGCCAGCAGTTTCCTAGCGGGGGGGCCGGGCACCGGGGAGCTGTTTTTT
13	TRBV9	NA	many	TRBJ2-1	CASSAGRVAEQFF	TGTGCCAGCAGCGCAGGCAGGGTTGCTGAGCAGTTCTTC
16	TRBV7-8	NA	many	TRBJ2-6	CATGPRRMTGANVLTF	TGTGCCACCGGTCCCCGGAGGATGACTGGGGCCAACGTCCTGACTTTC
16	TRBV20-1	TRBD2	many	TRBJ2-1	CSARVGSGGAWNEQFF	TGCAGTGCTAGAGTAGGGAGCGGGGGGGCCTGGAATGAGCAGTTCTTC
14	TRBV7-2	NA	many	TRBJ1-6	CASNPGVYNSPLHF	TGTGCCAGCAACCCAGGAGTCTATAATTCACCCCTCCACTTT
15	TRBV20-1	NA	many	TRBJ2-1	CSASLTGIDYNEQFF	TGCAGTGCTAGTTTGACGGGGATCGACTACAATGAGCAGTTCTTC
16	TRBV7-2	NA	many	TRBJ1-3	CASSPLWQLSGNTIYF	TGTGCCAGCAGCCCCCTTTGGCAGCTCTCTGGAAACACCATATATTTT
18	TRBV10-3	NA	NA	TRBJ2-3	CAISESGDSPKSTDTQYF	TGTGCCATCAGTGAGTCGGGGGACTCCCCTAAGAGCACAGATACGCAGTATTTT